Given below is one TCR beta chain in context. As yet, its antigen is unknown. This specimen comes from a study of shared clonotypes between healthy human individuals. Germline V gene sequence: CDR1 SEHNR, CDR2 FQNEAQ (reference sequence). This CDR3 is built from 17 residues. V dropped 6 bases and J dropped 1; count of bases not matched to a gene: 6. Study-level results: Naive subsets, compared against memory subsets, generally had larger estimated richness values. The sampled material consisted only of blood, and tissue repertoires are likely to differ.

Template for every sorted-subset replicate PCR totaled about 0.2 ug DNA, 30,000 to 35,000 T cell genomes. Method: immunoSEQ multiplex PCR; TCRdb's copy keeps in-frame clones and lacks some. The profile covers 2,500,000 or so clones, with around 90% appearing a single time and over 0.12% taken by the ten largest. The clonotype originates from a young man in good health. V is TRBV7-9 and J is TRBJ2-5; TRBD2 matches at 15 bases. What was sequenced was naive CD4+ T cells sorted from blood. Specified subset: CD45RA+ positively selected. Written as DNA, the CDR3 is TGTGCCAGCAGGGCACGGACTAGCGGGGGGGCCCAAGAGACCCAGTACTTC. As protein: CASRARTSGGAQETQYF.